This T cell receptor (beta chain) stems from a study of cytomegalovirus exposure and HLA in healthy donors (dated by TCRdb to the late 2010s). Context from the whole study: In an earlier analysis of roughly 590 of the donors, approximately 260 Gb of sequence data and about 110 million unique TCR beta sequences from roughly 200 million T cells were reported. To predict cytomegalovirus infection status, the study combined high-throughput TCR immunosequencing, statistical association of individual TCRs with disease status, and machine learning. A later analysis re-examined previously published TCR beta repertoires from around 670 donors and added high-resolution HLA genotyping to investigate patterns of TCR occurrence. Among around 400 genotyped donors of the cohort, an average of approximately 240,000 unique TCR beta nucleotide sequences was sequenced per donor, of which about 20% were non-productive. In the later analysis, no new phenotypic data were used to find candidate immune exposures; instead, reliance was placed on TCR beta sequences and their occurrence across donors. The study aimed to test whether signatures of past pathogen exposure could be identified by cataloging public T cell receptors. Donor age, sex, ethnicity and CMV serostatus were collected together with the repertoire data. The study profiled the T cell repertoires of hundreds of subjects by immunosequencing and related them to cytomegalovirus serostatus. The genetic ancestry cluster associated with self-reported Caucasian donors included about 84% of the roughly 360 genotyped donors. Typing coverage differed by locus: A, B, C, DRB1 and DQB1 were typed in roughly 620-630 donors, DQA1 in about 500, DPA1 in around 580, and DPB1 in approximately 450. An earlier analysis of fewer than 700 of the donors applied high-throughput TCR beta sequencing to assess whether each TCR beta V gene segment acted as functional or pseudogenic. HLA typing covered class I and class II loci at four-digit resolution. All discovery cohort repertoires had been generated using a single sequencing platform. About 280 gigabases of sequencing data and 70 million to 95 million unique TCR sequences made up an early release that covered over 550 HLA-typed donors. Besides the first cohort of approximately 710 subjects, a separate validation cohort made up of 120 different subjects was used. A later genetic analysis used genome-wide SNP genotypes for 398 of the 666 donors, treating that subset as a discovery cohort. Four to six DR-DQ haplotypes were handled as single units for association and clustering, since linkage in the cohort was strong. Results and caveats for the whole study, not just this receptor: A further reported finding was that TCR beta sequences accurately predicted the HLA-A and HLA-B alleles for most subjects in the first cohort. According to a later genetic analysis, donors in an Asian-associated ancestry cluster had fewer N-insertions in productive TCRs than the approximately 700-donor mean. At a false discovery rate of 0.05, a later analysis linked under 20,000 TCR beta sequences to specific HLA alleles. Strong co-occurrence of HLA alleles, especially DR and DQ, made assigning TCR associations to individual alleles difficult. Some IMGT-functional V segments, including TRBV6-2 and TRBV6-3, could not be told apart with the 87-base-pair reads, so those segments were excluded. Sequencing depth was assumed to be roughly uniform across donors in the presence/absence analyses, though that assumption may not hold. In an earlier analysis of roughly 560 of the donors, most TCR beta V segments were observed in productive rearrangements about 90% or about 30% of the time, broadly matching IMGT annotations. Compared with equally common non-associated chains, HLA-associated TCR beta chains in a later analysis were more clonally expanded and had lower generation probabilities. V-gene and J-gene trimming of TCR beta chains was associated with a missense DCLRE1C variant in a later genetic analysis, and the association was replicated in an independent cohort. CMV serostatus was the only immune exposure information available for the cohort. Linkage disequilibrium might explain the correlated functional status among segregating V segments, but an unknown experimental factor could not be ruled out. Three of the identified cytomegalovirus-associated TCR beta chains were confirmed in vitro to be specific for cytomegalovirus antigens. Because HLA typing was unavailable for some donors at each locus, only the typed subset was used in association tests. Because counts were too low, some 17 rarely observed V segments, including chromosome 9 orphons, were excluded from the earlier analysis of 587 of the donors. In the study, some 180 TCR beta chains were listed as associated with cytomegalovirus. This cohort had only TCR beta chains sequenced, and the lack of alpha or paired-chain data limited which features could be detected. In both the original and validation cohorts, the classifier was reported to diagnose cytomegalovirus status with high specificity and sensitivity. Across donors, most TCR sequences were observed very rarely, whereas some public TCRs were present in many individuals. A later analysis reported that several top co-occurrence clusters appeared linked to parvovirus B19, influenza, CMV and Epstein-Barr virus. According to a later analysis, most CMV-associated TCR beta chains appeared to be HLA-restricted, and the HLA associations seemed to be driven largely by CMV exposure. The authors suggested that the approach could potentially be generalized to other disease states and immunological phenotypes. A group of highly shared sequence variants was considered likely to be a technical artifact of the sequencing pipeline. According to a later analysis, TCR association rates differed among HLA loci, with DRB1 alleles showing the most associated TCRs and HLA-C alleles showing the fewest.

As to this clone: Its antigen target is currently unknown. No base quality values were provided; no much bigger clone lies one nucleotide off.

CDR3 length: 15 amino acids, cysteine to phenylalanine. Of all the DNA, just the CDR3 is kept, 45 bases in frame from base 1. Trimming at the junction amounts to 6 bases on V and 0 bases on J, and the germline ends lie 15 bases apart. According to the germline V gene (reference sequence), CDR1 reads MNHEY and CDR2 reads SMNVEV. Library prep was done by the immunoSEQ multiplex PCR assay. For the multiplex PCR, a mixture combining 60 forward primers for TCR Vbeta segments and 13 reverse primers for TCR Jbeta segments was used. A multiplex PCR assay on genomic DNA amplified the CDR3 region of rearranged TCR beta genes. On the Illumina HiSeq System, the amplified TCR beta libraries were sequenced as 87-base-pair reads. The paper's data handling went like this. A later analysis tallied roughly 80 million unique TCR beta chains across the 666 repertoires, and about 10 million of those chains were shared by two or more donors. To remove PCR and sequencing errors, raw reads were error-corrected and collapsed into unique sequences using a nearest-neighbor algorithm that merged closely related sequences. V, D and J gene segments were assigned by aligning CDR3 sequences to IMGT reference sequences. Each retained sequence needed at least a six-nucleotide match to both a V gene segment and a J gene segment. A rearrangement counted as productive if the CDR3 had no stop codons and remained in frame with V and J, and every other rearrangement counted as non-productive. CDR3 was defined by IMGT convention, running from the second conserved V-encoded cysteine to the conserved J-encoded phenylalanine. The earlier analysis of approximately 590 of the donors excluded any sequence lacking an unambiguous match to a single V gene segment. In an earlier analysis of approximately 590 of the donors, V segments were called functional above 56.7% productive rearrangements and were called segregating when the between-donor standard deviation exceeded 5%. To diagnose cytomegalovirus status from the catalog of TCR beta chain sequences, a statistical classification framework was built. V and J gene assignment, in a later analysis, came from comparing TCR nucleotide sequences with IMGT/GENE-DB human TR gene sequences. The TCRdist pipeline was used in a later analysis to assign CDR3 sequences and most-parsimonious VDJ recombination scenarios. In a later analysis, every TCR beta chain was defined by the combination of its CDR3 amino acid sequence and its V-gene family, and reads without a unique V-gene family were dropped. A later analysis removed 500 to 600 highly shared, low-generation-probability nucleotide sequences to deal with suspected cross-contamination and a sequencing artifact. For each public chain, a later analysis derived a clonal expansion index from normalized ranks of inferred template counts within each repertoire. Generation probabilities in a later analysis came from a VDJ recombination model fitted to out-of-frame rearrangements, and those results were checked against IGoR. Hypergeometric tests were used in a later analysis to score TCR-TCR, TCR-HLA and TCR-CMV co-occurrence, with a repertoire-size bias correction applied to the TCR pairs. In a later analysis, false discovery rates were estimated by permuting HLA or CMV assignments 20 times. In a later analysis, co-occurring TCRs were grouped using DBSCAN, and TCRdist sequence similarity was added for clustering within HLA-allele-positive subsets. For co-occurrence clustering, repertoires with fewer than 30,000 or more than 120,000 public chains were excluded, along with 5 or 6 repertoires with anomalous nucleotide sharing. TCRdb took over this immuneACCESS table, retaining in-frame rearrangements with V and J assigned. Such tables are incomplete; in checked studies, under half of the missing clones stem from an unresolved V gene, and the remainder is unexplained. The V and J calls and clone size are taken from that table; D and trimming were inferred from the DNA. Recorded for this sample are 160,000 or so clones; 60% to 80% of them occurred a single time. The ten largest clones capture 6.3% of the sample.

The cohort was made up of 650 to 700 healthy bone marrow donors. All cohort members were sampled while nominally healthy, although unrecorded immune exposures were likely present. The donor was CMV seropositive and was included in the group of 250 to 300 seropositive cohort members. Each donor provided a peripheral blood sample, and peripheral blood mononuclear cells were used for TCR beta sequencing. The Qiagen DNeasy Blood Extraction Kit was used to extract genomic DNA from the blood cell samples. Material: PBMCs. The TCR was taken from a man aged 35 to 55 in good health and CMV-seropositive. Here the chain combines TRBV27 and TRBJ2-7; the D segment could be TRBD2, given 5 matching bases. The nucleotides read TGTGCCAGCAGCCCCTCTGGCGGGCCCTCCTACGAGCAGTACTTC. Translation gives CASSPSGGPSYEQYF.